This TCR beta chain was observed in a study of blood T cells in healthy people across ages. On the study more broadly: Template switching recovered approximately one barcoded beta molecule for every two T cells. The study, taken as a whole, reports: Aged donors had fewer naive CD4+ cells and lower diversity than long-lived donors. Significant beta diversity loss was already apparent by age approximately 38, declining roughly linearly.

A note on this clonotype: The antigen remains undetermined.

Approximately 9 milliliters of peripheral blood were drawn from each donor into EDTA-treated tubes. Primers used in a second PCR of roughly 6 to 11 cycles were a sample-barcoded 5' primer and a J-beta primer mix. TCRdb reanalysed the 5' RACE reads using MiXCR and keeps one entry per CDR3 protein. The table lists some 710,000 distinct CDR3 sequences, 20% to 25% of them singletons, with about 22% in the top ten. The CDR3 runs to 15 residues. V dropped 5 bases and J dropped 0; count of bases not matched to a gene: 6. Germline V gene sequence: CDR1 DFQATT, CDR2 SNEGSKA (reference sequence). This TCR was sampled from a man aged 70 or older in good health. The sample consisted of blood. The chain recombines TRBV20-1 with TRBJ2-3; 9 nucleotides agree with TRBD2. The CDR3 sequence: CSAPRLAASTDTQYF. CDR3 in DNA: TGCAGTGCTCCCCGACTAGCGGCCAGCACAGATACGCAGTATTTT.